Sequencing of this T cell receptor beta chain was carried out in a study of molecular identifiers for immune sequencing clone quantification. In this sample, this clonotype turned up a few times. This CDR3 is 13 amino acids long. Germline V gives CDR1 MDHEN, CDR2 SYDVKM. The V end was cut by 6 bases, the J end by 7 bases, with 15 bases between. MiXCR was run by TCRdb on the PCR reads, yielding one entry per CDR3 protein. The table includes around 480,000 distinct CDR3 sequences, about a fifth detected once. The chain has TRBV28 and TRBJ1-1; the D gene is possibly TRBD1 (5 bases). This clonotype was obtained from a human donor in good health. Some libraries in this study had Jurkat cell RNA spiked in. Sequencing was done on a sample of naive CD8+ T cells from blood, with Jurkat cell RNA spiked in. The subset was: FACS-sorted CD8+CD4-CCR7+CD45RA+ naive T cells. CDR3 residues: CASRLRGASEAFF. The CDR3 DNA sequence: TGTGCCAGCAGACTCCGAGGGGCGAGTGAAGCTTTCTTT. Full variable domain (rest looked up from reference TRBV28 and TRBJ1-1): DVKVTQSSRYLVKRTGEKVFLECVQDMDHENMFWYRQDPGLGLRLIYFSYDVKMKEKGDIPEGYSVSREKKERFSLILESASTNQTSMYLCASRLRGASEAFFGQGTRLTVV.